This paragraph reports one TCR beta chain. In the authors' methods: Quantification of nucleated cells was approximated via reference gene primer amplification. Clones were sequenced by immunoSEQ multiplex PCR, and TCRdb holds only the in-frame ones, with some missing. The V and J calls and clone size come from that table; D and trimming were worked out from the DNA. The table records fewer than 150,000 clones, around 87% of them present only once. These data come from a study of blood T cell repertoires in COVID-19. About the study: Researchers got acute and convalescent COVID-19 samples from the United States, Italy and Spain. T cells, B-cell-depleted T cells, or PBMCs provided the cDNA or gDNA that served as material.

This CDR3 region has 17 residues. Unmatched junction bases numbered 9, after V lost 0 bases and J lost 5 bases. Germline CDR1 is SGHNT and CDR2 is YYREEE (reference sequence). The source is a human donor in a cohort sampled during active COVID-19. Sequencing input: peripheral blood. The chain employs TRBV5-4 and TRBJ2-5, with 11 bases fitting TRBD2. CDR3 loop: CASSLAPSGRIYETQYF. CDR3 sequence (DNA): TGTGCCAGCAGCTTGGCTCCTAGCGGGAGGATTTATGAGACCCAGTACTTC.